Below, 17 T cell receptor beta chains from the same sample are listed, as sequenced in a study of T cell responses to AZD1222 COVID-19 vaccine (dated by TCRdb to about 2021). Libraries were prepared through the immunoSEQ multiplex PCR assay. The table comes from immuneACCESS by way of TCRdb, which keeps in-frame sequences with V and J called. Part of the clones is missing from these tables; in studies checked, under half for an unresolved V gene and the rest for unknown reasons. Counted in this sample were 180,000 or so clones; about 87% of them appeared once. The leading ten clones occupy about 4.3% of the sample. The sample's time point label is to be understood as: about 28 days (+/-7) after the second vaccine dose. The treatment or condition label, as the study defines it: meningococcal conjugate vaccine given as trial control. Sequenced material: peripheral blood, taken 28 days after the second dose of the MenACWY control vaccine. The receptors originated from an adult who received the MenACWY meningococcal vaccine as a control.

This sequence joins TRBV15 and TRBJ2-5, with 7 bases lining up with TRBD1. Germline V CDR1 and CDR2: LNHNV, YYDKDF (reference sequence). The length of the CDR3 is 15 residues. Trimming removed 2 bases from V and 5 bases from J; junction bases left unmatched: 8. This chain's CDR3 is CATSRPYDRVETQYF. Written as DNA, the CDR3 is TGTGCCACCAGCAGACCCTACGACAGGGTGGAGACCCAGTACTTC.

The chain is built from TRBV5-1 and TRBJ1-4; D call uncertain. The CDR3 loop spans 10 amino acids. Germline lookup yields CDR1 SGHRS and CDR2 YFSETQ. V lost 8 bases and J 9 bases, leaving 8 bases between the germline ends. CDR3 sequence reads: CARAIQKLFF. CDR3 bases: TGCGCCAGGGCGATACAAAAACTGTTTTTT.

V and J are TRBV19 and TRBJ1-1; D gene uncertain. CDR1 and CDR2 (germline): LNHDA, SQIVND (reference sequence). The CDR3 consists of 11 residues. Trimming removed 9 bases from V and 6 bases from J, with 11 bases in between. This CDR3 is CARARLAEAFF. DNA for the CDR3: TGTGCCAGGGCCCGATTGGCTGAAGCTTTCTTT.

The chain has TRBV6-4 and TRBJ2-1, with D unclear. This CDR3 is built from 15 residues. Trimming left V 2 bases short and J 12 bases short, with 20 bases between. The germline V gene encodes CDR1 MRHNA and CDR2 SNTAGT. This CDR3 reads CASSDGLNLTSGQFF. DNA of the CDR3: TGTGCCAGCAGTGACGGCCTAAACCTAACATCGGGGCAGTTCTTC.

The chain joins TRBV19 to TRBJ1-2, with 9 bases fitting TRBD1. There are 14 residues in the CDR3. The V gene's germline CDR1 is LNHDA and CDR2 SQIVND (reference sequence). J was trimmed by 6 bases and V by 4 bases; bases with no gene match: 6. The CDR3 sequence is CASSTTGGLDGYTF. CDR3 nucleotides: TGTGCCAGTAGTACGACAGGGGGGCTCGATGGCTACACCTTC. Filled out from reference TRBV19 and TRBJ1-2, the complete variable domain reads DGGITQSPKYLFRKEGQNVTLSCEQNLNHDAMYWYRQDPGQGLRLIYYSQIVNDFQKGDIAEGYSVSREKKESFPLTVTSAQKNPTAFYLCASSTTGGLDGYTFGSGTRLTVV.

This clone occurred a few times. J is TRBJ2-2 and V is TRBV5-6; D is unresolved. Germline V gene sequence: CDR1 SGHDT, CDR2 YYEEEE. V lost 0 bases and J lost 1, with 7 bases in between. The length of the CDR3 is 15 residues. The CDR3: CASSLGPRNTGELFF. CDR3 bases: TGTGCCAGCAGCTTGGGACCTAGGAACACCGGGGAGCTGTTTTTT.

This chain connects TRBV6-2 or TRBV6-3 to TRBJ2-7; 8 nucleotides agree with TRBD1. The CDR3 is 17 residues long. Germline lookup yields CDR1 MNHEY and CDR2 SVGEGT. Trimming removed 2 bases from V and 6 bases from J; junction bases left unmatched: 15. Here the CDR3 DNA reads TGTGCCAGCAGTTACGGGGGCGGGACAGGAAATCGCGCCGAGCAGTACTTC. It codes for CASSYGGGTGNRAEQYF.

This clone turned up a few times. The V and J genes are TRBV6-5 and TRBJ1-1; D uncertain. With 1 base removed from V and 1 base from J, the gap between germline ends came to 7 bases. The CDR3 spans 14 residues. Germline CDR1 and CDR2: MNHEY and SVGAGI. The CDR3 loop is CASSYLGENTEAFF. The CDR3 region has the DNA TGTGCCAGCAGTTACTTGGGAGAGAACACTGAAGCTTTCTTT.

This sequence joins TRBV5-1 and TRBJ2-1; 12 bases fit TRBD2. Germline V gene lookup returns CDR1 SGHRS and CDR2 YFSETQ. J was trimmed by 6 bases and V by 0 bases; bases with no gene match: 1. The CDR3 is 15 amino acids. This CDR3 is CASSLATSGSNEQFF. DNA for the CDR3: TGCGCCAGCAGCTTGGCGACTAGCGGGAGCAATGAGCAGTTCTTC.

The genes are TRBV28 and TRBJ1-1; D call uncertain. Trimming took off 6 bases at V and 2 bases at J, with 10 bases between the two ends. The V gene's germline CDR1 is MDHEN and CDR2 SYDVKM. The CDR3 totals 13 residues. Here the CDR3 DNA reads TGTGCCAGCAGGCGAACAGCAAACACTGAAGCTTTCTTT. This codes for CASRRTANTEAFF.

The chain joins TRBV3-1 (or the pseudogene TRBV3-2) to TRBJ2-7; D not resolved. The germline CDR1 and CDR2 sequences are LGHDT and YNNKEL (reference sequence). V was cut by 4 bases and J by 2 bases, with 12 bases left in between. There are 14 residues in the CDR3. CDR3 region: CASSLAGVPYEQYF. The CDR3 DNA is TGTGCCAGCAGCCTAGCCGGAGTACCCTACGAGCAGTACTTC.

The chain has TRBV7-6 and TRBJ2-5; 7 positions match TRBD2. CDR3 size: 15 residues. CDR1 is SGHVS, CDR2 FNYEAQ, per germline. Unmatched junction bases numbered 11, after V lost 5 bases and J lost 5 bases. In DNA, the CDR3 is TGTGCCAGCAGCGTAGAAATAGGGGAGGGGGAGACCCAGTACTTC. It specifies CASSVEIGEGETQYF.

The V gene is TRBV4-1, the J gene TRBJ2-3, with 8 bases identical to TRBD2. Germline-derived CDR1 and CDR2 are MGHRA and YSYEKL. After removal of 3 bases from V and 0 bases from J, the junction contained 2 bases not matched to a gene. The CDR3 has 15 amino acids. For the CDR3, the DNA is TGCGCCAGCAGCCACACTAGCGGAAGCACAGATACGCAGTATTTT. This gives the protein CASSHTSGSTDTQYF.

A few counts support this clone. This chain connects TRBV9 to TRBJ2-7; 8 positions match TRBD1. After removal of 0 bases from V and 2 bases from J, the junction contained 4 bases not matched to a gene. Germline-derived CDR1 and CDR2 are SGDLS and YYNGEE. The CDR3 is 15 amino acids. The DNA for the CDR3 is TGTGCCAGCAGCGTAGAAGGGGACAGGACCTACGAGCAGTACTTC. Residues: CASSVEGDRTYEQYF.

The gene calls are TRBV28 and TRBJ1-2; D unresolved. Trimming shortened V by 3 bases and J by 4 bases, and 12 bases separated the two germline ends. The CDR3 has 14 residues. Germline V gives CDR1 MDHEN, CDR2 SYDVKM. This chain's CDR3 is CASSLPVEPYGYTF. The CDR3 DNA is TGTGCCAGCAGTTTGCCCGTGGAACCCTATGGCTACACCTTC.

The chain is built from TRBV28 and TRBJ2-7; D not resolved. This CDR3 is 14 amino acids long. Trimming took off 3 bases at V and 0 bases at J, with 9 bases between the two ends. Germline V lookup: CDR1 MDHEN, CDR2 SYDVKM. The CDR3 nucleotides read TGTGCCAGCAGTTTTTACAAGAGCTCCTACGAGCAGTACTTC. Translation gives CASSFYKSSYEQYF.

This sequence joins TRBV25-1 and TRBJ2-3; the D gene is possibly TRBD2 (6 bases). The V end was cut by 5 bases, the J end by 2 bases, with 20 bases between. The CDR3 covers 17 residues. Germline V CDR1 and CDR2: MGHDK, SYGVNS. The CDR3 sequence is CASSNLPGSGDTDTQYF. CDR3 DNA sequence: TGTGCCAGCAGTAACCTCCCGGGTAGCGGCGACACAGATACGCAGTATTTT.